The rows below give T cell receptor beta chains drawn from one sample of a study of PD-1 blockade in classical Hodgkin lymphoma. Only in-frame clones appear in the TCRdb table, and some are missing; sequencing was by immunoSEQ multiplex PCR. Among 30,000 to 40,000 clones listed, over 65% were seen once. Sequencing used peripheral blood mononuclear cells (PBMCs), obtained before the second cycle of nivolumab. These receptors all stem from a human donor with classical Hodgkin lymphoma. Each CDR3 is given with its conserved first and last residue. D genes are given only for firm matches. Clone size, where shown, is once, few, many, or a class for clones that have expanded.

J gene	V gene	clone size	CDR3 length	D gene	CDR3 DNA	CDR3 protein
TRBJ1-2	TRBV6-5	NA	12	TRBD1	TGTGCCAGCAGTTGGACAGGGGGCGGCTACACCTTC	CASSWTGGGYTF
TRBJ2-1	TRBV5-1	NA	13	NA	TGCGCCAGCAGCTTGGGACTAAGGGATGAGCAGTTCTTC	CASSLGLRDEQFF
TRBJ2-3	TRBV7-9	NA	15	NA	TGTGCCAGCAGCCCCTACCTGGAGCGCACAGATACGCAGTATTTT	CASSPYLERTDTQYF
TRBJ2-5	TRBV7-7	NA	14	NA	TGTGCCAGCAGCCCTCGGACAGTTCAAGAGACCCAGTACTTC	CASSPRTVQETQYF
TRBJ1-2	TRBV15	few	11	NA	TGTGCCACCACCGATACCGGGGCCTGGGCCTTC	CATTDTGAWAF
TRBJ2-3	TRBV7-2	NA	17	TRBD2	TGTGCCAGCAGCTTTAAAGGCCGGGGGGGAGGCACAGATACGCAGTATTTT	CASSFKGRGGGTDTQYF
TRBJ2-5	TRBV4-3	NA	15	NA	TGCGCCAGCAGCCAAGATCGTCAGGGGCAAAAGACCCAGTACTTC	CASSQDRQGQKTQYF
TRBJ1-2	TRBV6-5	medium-sized	13	NA	TGTGCCAGCAGTCCAGACAGCAACTATGGCTACACCTTC	CASSPDSNYGYTF
TRBJ1-2	TRBV29-1	NA	13	TRBD1	TGCAGCGCCAGACAGGGGGCAGACTATGGCTACACCTTC	CSARQGADYGYTF
TRBJ2-5	TRBV5-4	NA	14	NA	TGTGCCAGCAGCTTGGCCGGGCAGCAAGAGACCCAGTACTTC	CASSLAGQQETQYF
TRBJ1-2	TRBV5-6	NA	14	NA	TGTGCCAGCAGCTTGTCCGCAGGGGCTGGCGGCTACACCTTC	CASSLSAGAGGYTF
TRBJ2-3	TRBV5-1	NA	15	NA	TGCGCCAGCAGCTTTGAGGGGCCCTACACAGATACGCAGTATTTT	CASSFEGPYTDTQYF
TRBJ2-1	TRBV7-9	once	18	TRBD1	TGTGCCAGCCAGGGACAGGGCCAGTTTGGAAACTCCTACAATGAGCAGTTCTTC	CASQGQGQFGNSYNEQFF
TRBJ2-5	TRBV4-1	once	16	NA	TGCGCCAGCAGCCAAGGGGACAGCGGGCGGGGGGAGACCCAGTACTTC	CASSQGDSGRGETQYF
TRBJ1-3	TRBV4-3	NA	17	TRBD1	TGCGCCAGCAGCCTAACAACAGGGGCGGGCTCTGGAAACACCATATATTTT	CASSLTTGAGSGNTIYF
TRBJ2-7	TRBV4-2	NA	14	TRBD1	TGTGCCAGCAGCCCCAGGGACAGGGAAGTTGGGCAGTACTTC	CASSPRDREVGQYF
TRBJ1-1	TRBV7-8	NA	14	TRBD1	TGTGCCAGCAGGACCACGACAGGGGGTACTGAAGCTTTCTTT	CASRTTTGGTEAFF
TRBJ2-7	TRBV7-2	NA	16	TRBD1	TGTGCCAGCAGCTTAGAAATGGGACAGGGGGCGCGGGAGCAGTACTTC	CASSLEMGQGAREQYF
TRBJ1-5	TRBV2	few	16	NA	TGTGCCAGCAGTCAGGGGTACGATATGAGCAATCAGCCCCAGCATTTT	CASSQGYDMSNQPQHF
TRBJ1-4	TRBV5-6	NA	14	NA	TGTGCCAGTAGGAACGGAGCGGCTAATGAAAAACTGTTTTTT	CASRNGAANEKLFF
TRBJ2-3	TRBV5-4	NA	14	NA	TGTGCCAGCAGCTACCGGGACAGCACAGATACGCAGTATTTT	CASSYRDSTDTQYF
TRBJ2-3	TRBV5-4	NA	14	NA	TGTGCCAGCAGCCGTCGGGACTCCACAGATACGCAGTATTTT	CASSRRDSTDTQYF
TRBJ2-5	TRBV10-2	NA	14	NA	TGCGCCAGCAGCCACAGGGAAGTGCAAGAGACCCAGTACTTC	CASSHREVQETQYF
TRBJ2-3	TRBV7-9	once	13	NA	TGTGCCAGCAGCTTATTCTTACTAGACACGCAGTATTTT	CASSLFLLDTQYF
TRBJ2-3	TRBV27	once	13	TRBD2	TGTGCCAGCTTAGCGGGGGGATCGGTTACGCAGTATTTT	CASLAGGSVTQYF
TRBJ2-2	TRBV7-9	few	18	NA	TGTGCCAGCAGCCCGCTTGGGTTAGGCCGGGGTAACACCGGGGAGCTGTTTTTT	CASSPLGLGRGNTGELFF
TRBJ2-7	TRBV7-2	NA	15	NA	TGTGCCAGCAGCTTACGACTCTTCCAAGCCTACGAGCAGTACTTC	CASSLRLFQAYEQYF
TRBJ1-1	TRBV27	few	13	NA	TGTGCCAGCAGTTTAAGGGAGAACACTGAAGCTTTCTTT	CASSLRENTEAFF
TRBJ1-4	TRBV2	medium-sized	16	NA	TGTGCCAGCAGTGAGTGGCAGGGCGCAACTAATGAAAAACTGTTTTTT	CASSEWQGATNEKLFF
TRBJ1-6	TRBV18	NA	15	TRBD1	TGTGCCAGCTCACCAGATCGGACAGGGTCGGGTCCCCTCCACTTT	CASSPDRTGSGPLHF